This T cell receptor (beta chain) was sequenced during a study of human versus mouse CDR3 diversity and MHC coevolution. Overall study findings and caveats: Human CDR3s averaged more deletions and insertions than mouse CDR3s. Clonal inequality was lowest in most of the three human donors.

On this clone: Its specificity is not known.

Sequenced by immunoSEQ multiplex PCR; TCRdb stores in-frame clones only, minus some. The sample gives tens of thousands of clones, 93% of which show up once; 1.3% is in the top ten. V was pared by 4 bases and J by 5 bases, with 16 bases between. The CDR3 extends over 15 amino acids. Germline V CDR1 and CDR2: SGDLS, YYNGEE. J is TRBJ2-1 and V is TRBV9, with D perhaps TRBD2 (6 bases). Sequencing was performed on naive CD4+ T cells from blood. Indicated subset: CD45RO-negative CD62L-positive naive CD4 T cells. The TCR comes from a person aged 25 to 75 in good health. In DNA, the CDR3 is TGTGCCAGCAGCCCTTCCGGACTATTGAACAATGAGCAGTTCTTC. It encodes CASSPSGLLNNEQFF.